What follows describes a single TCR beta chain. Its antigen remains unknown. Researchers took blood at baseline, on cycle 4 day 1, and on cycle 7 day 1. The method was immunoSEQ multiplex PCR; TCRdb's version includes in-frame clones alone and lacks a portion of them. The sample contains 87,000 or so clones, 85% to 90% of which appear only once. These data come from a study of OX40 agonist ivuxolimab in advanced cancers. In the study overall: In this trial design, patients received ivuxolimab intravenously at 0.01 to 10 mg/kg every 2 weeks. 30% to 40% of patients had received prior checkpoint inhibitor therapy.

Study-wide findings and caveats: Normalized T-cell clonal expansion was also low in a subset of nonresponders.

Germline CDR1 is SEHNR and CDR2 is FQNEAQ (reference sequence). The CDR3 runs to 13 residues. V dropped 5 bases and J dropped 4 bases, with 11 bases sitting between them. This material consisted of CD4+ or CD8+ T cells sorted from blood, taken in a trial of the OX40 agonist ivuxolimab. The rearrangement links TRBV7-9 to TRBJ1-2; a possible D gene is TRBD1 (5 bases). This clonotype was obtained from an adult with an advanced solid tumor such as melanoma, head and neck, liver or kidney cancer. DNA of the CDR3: TGTGCCAGCAGCGCCGGGACGGTCTATGGCTACACCTTC. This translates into CASSAGTVYGYTF. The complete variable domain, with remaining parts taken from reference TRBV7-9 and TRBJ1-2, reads DTGVSQNPRHKITKRGQNVTFRCDPISEHNRLYWYRQTLGQGPEFLTYFQNEAQLEKSRLLSDRFSAERPKGSFSTLEIQRTEQGDSAMYLCASSAGTVYGYTFGSGTRLTVV.